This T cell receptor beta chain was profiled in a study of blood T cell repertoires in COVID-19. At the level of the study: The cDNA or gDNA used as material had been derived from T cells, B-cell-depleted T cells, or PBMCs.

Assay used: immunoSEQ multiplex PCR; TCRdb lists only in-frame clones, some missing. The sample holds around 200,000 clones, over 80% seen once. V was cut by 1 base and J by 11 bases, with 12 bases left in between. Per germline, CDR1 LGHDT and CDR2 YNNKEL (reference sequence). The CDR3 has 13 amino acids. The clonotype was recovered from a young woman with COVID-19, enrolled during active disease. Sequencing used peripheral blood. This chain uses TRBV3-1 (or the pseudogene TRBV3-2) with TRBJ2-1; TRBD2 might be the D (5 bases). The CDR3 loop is CASSQGIGVKQFF. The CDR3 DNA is TGTGCCAGCAGCCAAGGGATCGGGGTTAAGCAGTTCTTC.